The subject of this entry is one TCR beta chain. The source of the sample is a study of blood T cell repertoires in COVID-19. Overall study: Samples taken during acute and convalescent COVID-19 were collected in the United States, Italy and Spain. Sources were T cells, B-cell-depleted T cells, or PBMCs; the material itself was cDNA or gDNA.

Per the study methods: Counts of nucleated cells, estimated from reference gene primer amplification, were obtained. Clones were sequenced by immunoSEQ multiplex PCR, and TCRdb holds only the in-frame ones, with some missing. Clonal size and the V and J genes are those of that table, whereas D and trimming came from the DNA. The sample has hundreds of thousands of clones; 85% to 90% are singletons. The clonotype originates from a woman in her 40s who had recovered from COVID-19. Sequencing was done on a sample of peripheral blood.

CDR3 sequence: CASSTRDRYTDTQYF. As DNA, the CDR3 is TGTGCCAGCAGTACCCGGGACAGGTACACAGATACGCAGTATTTT. The chain recombines TRBV2 with TRBJ2-3, with TRBD1 matching 8 bases. This CDR3 is 15 amino acids long. Unmatched junction bases numbered 6, after V lost 5 bases and J lost 2 bases. Germline assignment: CDR1 SNHLY and CDR2 FYNNEI.